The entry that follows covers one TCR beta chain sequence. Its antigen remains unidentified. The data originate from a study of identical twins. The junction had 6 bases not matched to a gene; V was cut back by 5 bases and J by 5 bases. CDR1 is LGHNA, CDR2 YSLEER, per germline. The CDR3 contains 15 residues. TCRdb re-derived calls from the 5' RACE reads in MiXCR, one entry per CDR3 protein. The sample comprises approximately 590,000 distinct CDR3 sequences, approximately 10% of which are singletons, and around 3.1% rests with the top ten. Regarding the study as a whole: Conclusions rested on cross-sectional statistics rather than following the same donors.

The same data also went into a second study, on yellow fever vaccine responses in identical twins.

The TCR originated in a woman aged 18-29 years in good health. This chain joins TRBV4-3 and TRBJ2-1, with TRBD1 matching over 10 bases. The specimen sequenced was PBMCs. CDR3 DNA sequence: TGCGCCAGCAGCTCCGACAGGGGGCATAACAATGAGCAGTTCTTC. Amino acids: CASSSDRGHNNEQFF.